The 29 T cell receptor beta chains given below trace back to one sample, sequenced in a study of blood T cell repertoires in COVID-19. This table comes from immunoSEQ multiplex PCR, and its TCRdb copy is limited to in-frame clones, with some not included. The sample contains about 260,000 clones, less than 90% of which appear only once. Sequenced material: peripheral blood. The receptors derive from a woman between 40 and 55 years old who had recovered from COVID-19.

The chain joins TRBV23-1 to TRBJ1-1, with 11 positions matching TRBD1. TRBV23-1 is an ORF, with its function uncertain. Germline trimming cut 4 bases from V and 5 bases from J; bases unmatched to any gene: 6. The CDR3 contains 15 residues. The CDR3 loop reads CASSPTGTGGTEAFF. The DNA of the CDR3 is TGCGCCAGCAGTCCGACCGGGACAGGGGGGACTGAAGCTTTCTTT.

In this sample, this clone turned up a few times. The chain links TRBV28 to TRBJ2-5; TRBD2 might be the D (6 bases). The CDR3 covers 15 residues. Trimming stripped 8 bases from V and 5 bases from J, with 21 bases between. Germline CDR1 reads MDHEN; CDR2 reads SYDVKM. The CDR3 here is CASAKPLGAGETQYF. CDR3 sequence (DNA): TGTGCCAGCGCCAAACCCCTCGGTGCGGGGGAGACCCAGTACTTC.

The gene calls are TRBV2 and TRBJ2-1, with 8 bases lining up with TRBD2. The CDR3 is 16 amino acids. V was clipped by 1 base and J by 6 bases; unmatched bases: 8. Germline V CDR1 and CDR2: SNHLY, FYNNEI. CDR3 DNA sequence: TGTGCCAGCAGTGAAGTAGGGCGGGGACTAGTCAATGAGCAGTTCTTC. Translated: CASSEVGRGLVNEQFF.

This rearrangement joins TRBV7-8 to TRBJ2-5, with 13 bases identical to TRBD2. The germline CDR1 and CDR2 sequences are SGHVS and FQNEAQ. Unmatched junction bases numbered 4, after V lost 5 bases and J lost 4 bases. The CDR3 is 15 amino acids. The CDR3 sequence: CASSHGTSGVETQYF. CDR3 nucleotide sequence: TGTGCCAGCAGCCACGGGACTAGCGGGGTAGAGACCCAGTACTTC. Drawing the rest from reference TRBV7-8 and TRBJ2-5, the complete variable domain is GAGVSQSPRYKVAKRGQDVALRCDPISGHVSLFWYQQALGQGPEFLTYFQNEAQLDKSGLPSDRFFAERPEGSVSTLKIQRTQQEDSAVYLCASSHGTSGVETQYFGPGTRLLVL.

The chain carries TRBV7-2 and TRBJ2-1; 7 nucleotides line up with TRBD2. The CDR3 is 16 amino acids. V was pared by 4 bases and J by 0 bases, with 6 bases of the junction left unmatched. CDR1 and CDR2 from the germline V gene are SGHTA and FQGNSA. In DNA form, the CDR3 reads TGTGCCAGCAGCTATCAAGCGGGGACCTCCTACAATGAGCAGTTCTTC. Its translation: CASSYQAGTSYNEQFF.

This clone was found once. This chain uses TRBV5-1 with TRBJ1-4; 8 nucleotides align to TRBD1. The trim removed 2 bases at V and 6 bases at J, leaving 6 bases unmatched. CDR3 length equals 15 residues. Germline CDR1 and CDR2: SGHRS and YFSETQ. Here the CDR3 reads CASSFWTGRDEKLFF. CDR3 nucleotide sequence: TGCGCCAGCAGCTTTTGGACAGGGAGGGATGAAAAACTGTTTTTT.

The rearrangement uses TRBV19 and TRBJ1-1; D gene uncertain. This CDR3 is built from 11 residues. Germline V gene data show CDR1 as LNHDA and CDR2 as SQIVND (reference sequence). Trimming took 5 bases from V and 7 from J, leaving 8 bases between them. CDR3 residues: CASSGSGEAFF. CDR3 sequence (DNA): TGTGCCAGTAGTGGATCGGGTGAAGCTTTCTTT.

The chain is built from TRBV19 and TRBJ1-2, with D perhaps TRBD1 (5 bases). V was trimmed by 7 bases and J by 7 bases, leaving 19 bases between them. The CDR3 totals 14 residues. Germline lookup yields CDR1 LNHDA and CDR2 SQIVND (reference sequence). CDR3 DNA: TGTGCCAGTACCGACCGGGGGGGGAGTAGTGGCTACACCTTC. This encodes CASTDRGGSSGYTF.

J is TRBJ1-1 and V is TRBV24-1; 7 bases are shared with TRBD1. Germline V lookup: CDR1 KGHDR, CDR2 SFDVKD. The CDR3 length is 13 residues. With 4 bases clipped from V and 9 bases from J, the junction kept 7 bases outside the gene matches. CDR3 loop: CATSDAGTEKAFF. The CDR3 DNA reads TGTGCCACCAGTGACGCCGGGACAGAAAAAGCTTTCTTT.

This clone has a handful of counts. The chain couples TRBV5-6 to TRBJ1-5, with D perhaps matching TRBD1 (6 bases). The length of the CDR3 is 15 residues. Per the germline V gene, CDR1 is SGHDT and CDR2 is YYEEEE. Trimming took off 3 bases at V and 3 bases at J, with 13 bases between the two ends. Here the CDR3 reads CASSSSGTNNQPQHF. As DNA, the CDR3 is TGTGCCAGCAGCTCCTCCGGGACAAACAATCAGCCCCAGCATTTT.

The chain uses TRBV24-1 and TRBJ2-4, with D maybe TRBD1 (6 bases). CDR1 is KGHDR, CDR2 SFDVKD, per germline. The V gene lost 4 bases and the J gene lost 0 bases, with 9 bases spanning the gap. This CDR3 is built from 15 residues. CDR3 sequence: CATSDTTGAKNIQYF. The CDR3 DNA is TGTGCCACCAGTGACACGACAGGAGCCAAAAACATTCAGTACTTC.

The rearrangement links TRBV28 to TRBJ2-2; TRBD1 agrees at 9 bases. In germline, CDR1 is MDHEN, CDR2 SYDVKM. This CDR3 has 14 residues. Trimming took 6 bases from V and 7 from J; bases not matched to a gene: 6. CDR3 sequence reads: CASSGTGSNGELFF. The DNA for the CDR3 is TGTGCCAGCAGCGGGACAGGGAGTAACGGGGAGCTGTTTTTT.

J is TRBJ2-1 and V is TRBV20-1, with D possibly TRBD1 on 6 matching bases. This CDR3 region has 14 residues. V was pared by 3 bases and J by 4 bases, with 13 bases between. Per the germline V gene, CDR1 is DFQATT and CDR2 is SNEGSKA (reference sequence). CDR3: CSASRQGPYNEQFF. CDR3 sequence (DNA): TGCAGTGCTAGTCGGCAGGGGCCTTACAATGAGCAGTTCTTC.

The chain has TRBV2 and TRBJ2-1; 14 bases are a match to TRBD2. Germline V gene sequence: CDR1 SNHLY, CDR2 FYNNEI. The CDR3 runs to 17 residues. V trimming: 3 bases; J trimming: 0 bases; junction bases outside the gene matches: 1. The CDR3 coding sequence is TGTGCCAGCAGTGAGACTAGCGGGGGGGCCTCCTACAATGAGCAGTTCTTC. This codes for CASSETSGGASYNEQFF.

The chain combines TRBV28 with TRBJ2-7; 7 bases are a match to TRBD2. Trimming at V came to 2 bases and at J to 2 bases, leaving 3 bases not matched to a gene. The CDR3 is 14 residues long. CDR1 and CDR2 (germline): MDHEN, SYDVKM. CDR3 nucleotides: TGTGCCAGCAGTTTAGCCGGGACTACCTACGAGCAGTACTTC. Its protein is CASSLAGTTYEQYF.

The chain has TRBV28 and TRBJ1-4; D is possibly TRBD1 (5 bases). Germline CDR1 reads MDHEN; CDR2 reads SYDVKM. This CDR3 contains 13 residues. The ends were cut back, 2 bases at V and 8 bases at J, with 9 bases in the middle. The DNA of the CDR3 is TGTGCCAGCAGTTTACGCGGGGCCGAAAAACTGTTTTTT. Its translation: CASSLRGAEKLFF.

The rearrangement joins TRBV7-2 to TRBJ1-2, with 7 bases lining up with TRBD1. Germline trimming cut 4 bases from V and 5 bases from J; bases unmatched to any gene: 7. CDR3 length equals 14 residues. The germline V gene has CDR1 SGHTA and CDR2 FQGNSA. The CDR3 DNA is TGTGCCAGCAGCTCAGACAGGGTGGGGTATGGCTACACCTTC. It encodes CASSSDRVGYGYTF.

The genes are TRBV18 and TRBJ2-5; D remains unclear. This CDR3 has 12 residues. The germline gives CDR1 KGHSH, CDR2 LQKENI. Trimming stripped 6 bases from V and 2 bases from J, with 7 bases between. The CDR3 DNA sequence: TGTGCCAGCTCCGACTCACAAGAGACCCAGTACTTC. Translated, it gives CASSDSQETQYF. The complete variable domain, with remaining parts taken from reference TRBV18 and TRBJ2-5, reads NAGVMQNPRHLVRRRGQEARLRCSPMKGHSHVYWYRQLPEEGLKFMVYLQKENIIDESGMPKERFSAEFPKEGPSILRIQQVVRGDSAAYFCASSDSQETQYFGPGTRLLVL.

The chain combines TRBV5-1 with TRBJ1-2; D gene uncertain. This CDR3 contains 15 residues. Germline assignment: CDR1 SGHRS and CDR2 YFSETQ. Trimming stripped 4 bases from V and 4 bases from J, with 17 bases between. This CDR3 is CASSPSGVVGYGYTF. In DNA form, the CDR3 reads TGCGCCAGCAGCCCCAGCGGGGTTGTAGGCTATGGCTACACCTTC.

The rearrangement joins TRBV11-2 to TRBJ2-2; the D is unclear. CDR1 SGHAT and CDR2 FQNNGV come from the germline V gene. The CDR3 covers 12 residues. V was cut by 6 bases and J by 3 bases, with 5 bases left in between. The CDR3 loop reads CASSPYTGELFF. CDR3 DNA sequence: TGTGCCAGCAGTCCGTACACCGGGGAGCTGTTTTTT.

The chain uses TRBV6-1 and TRBJ2-7; D is perhaps TRBD1 (8 bases). Germline CDR1 MNHNS, CDR2 SASEGT. This CDR3 region has 16 residues. V dropped 4 bases and J dropped 6 bases, with 22 bases sitting between them. CDR3 bases: TGTGCCAGCAGTGCACAGGGGGGGGCAAGGTGGCGCGAGCAGTACTTC. Translating gives CASSAQGGARWREQYF.

The chain uses TRBV19 and TRBJ2-7; D gene uncertain. This CDR3 has 16 amino acids. Trimming removed 2 bases from V and 5 bases from J, with 19 bases in between. CDR1 and CDR2 from the germline V gene are LNHDA and SQIVND (reference sequence). CDR3 loop: CASSISVGQVRDEQYF. CDR3 bases: TGTGCCAGTAGTATAAGTGTGGGTCAGGTTCGCGACGAGCAGTACTTC.

This clone was counted once. The V gene is TRBV2, the J gene TRBJ1-3, with a possible D match to TRBD1 (6 bases). V lost 6 bases and J lost 2, with 8 bases in between. The CDR3 length is 13 residues. CDR1 and CDR2 (germline): SNHLY, FYNNEI. This CDR3 is CASRGGAGNTIYF. For the CDR3, the DNA is TGTGCCAGCAGAGGGGGGGCTGGAAACACCATATATTTT. Using reference TRBV2 and TRBJ1-3 for the parts outside the CDR3, the full variable domain is EPEVTQTPSHQVTQMGQEVILRCVPISNHLYFYWYRQILGQKVEFLVSFYNNEISEKSEIFDDQFSVERPDGSNFTLKIRSTKLEDSAMYFCASRGGAGNTIYFGEGSWLTVV.

This rearrangement joins TRBV3-1 (or the pseudogene TRBV3-2) to TRBJ1-6; possible D gene TRBD1, 5 bases. The CDR3 totals 12 residues. CDR1 is LGHDT and CDR2 is YNNKEL in the germline V gene (reference sequence). V shed 2 bases and J shed 11 bases, with 7 bases lying between them. CDR3 sequence: CASSQQGTPLHF. The DNA of the CDR3 is TGTGCCAGCAGCCAACAGGGAACACCCCTCCACTTT.

The V and J genes are TRBV19 and TRBJ2-3, with 8 bases fitting TRBD2. The length of the CDR3 is 15 residues. Looked up from germline, CDR1 is LNHDA and CDR2 is SQIVND (reference sequence). The V segment lost 3 bases and the J segment 6 bases; nucleotides outside the gene matches: 8. CDR3 sequence (DNA): TGTGCCAGTAGTATGGACGGGGGGGACACGGATACGCAGTATTTT. Translation: CASSMDGGDTDTQYF.

CDR3: CASSRGTGGSYEQYF. The DNA of the CDR3 is TGCGCCAGCAGCCGTGGGACAGGCGGCTCCTACGAGCAGTACTTC. The chain is built from TRBV5-1 and TRBJ2-7, with 8 bases identical to TRBD1. Per germline, CDR1 SGHRS and CDR2 YFSETQ. This CDR3 region has 15 residues. V lost 4 bases, J lost 0 bases, and 6 bases stayed unmatched.

The rearrangement uses TRBV6-5 and TRBJ1-1; D ambiguous. V lost 7 bases, J lost 6 bases, and 15 bases lay in between. The CDR3 spans 13 residues. Germline loops: CDR1 MNHEY, CDR2 SVGAGI. Written as DNA, the CDR3 is TGTGCCAGCAAAGGAAGGAGGGTTGCTGAAGCTTTCTTT. This translates into CASKGRRVAEAFF.

The chain has TRBV5-1 and TRBJ2-3, with 11 bases matching TRBD2. V lost 2 bases and J lost 2; bases outside the gene matches: 4. CDR3 length: 16 residues. Germline CDR1 reads SGHRS; CDR2 reads YFSETQ. CDR3 amino acids: CASSLLAGANTDTQYF. The CDR3 coding sequence is TGCGCCAGCAGCTTACTAGCGGGGGCCAACACAGATACGCAGTATTTT.

J is TRBJ2-3 and V is TRBV3-1 (or the pseudogene TRBV3-2), with a possible D match to TRBD1 (5 bases). The V gene's germline CDR1 is LGHDT and CDR2 YNNKEL (reference sequence). There are 15 residues in the CDR3. V dropped 1 base and J dropped 0 bases, with 8 bases sitting between them. In DNA, the CDR3 is TGTGCCAGCAGCCAAGGACAGAAAAGCACAGATACGCAGTATTTT. Its protein product is CASSQGQKSTDTQYF.